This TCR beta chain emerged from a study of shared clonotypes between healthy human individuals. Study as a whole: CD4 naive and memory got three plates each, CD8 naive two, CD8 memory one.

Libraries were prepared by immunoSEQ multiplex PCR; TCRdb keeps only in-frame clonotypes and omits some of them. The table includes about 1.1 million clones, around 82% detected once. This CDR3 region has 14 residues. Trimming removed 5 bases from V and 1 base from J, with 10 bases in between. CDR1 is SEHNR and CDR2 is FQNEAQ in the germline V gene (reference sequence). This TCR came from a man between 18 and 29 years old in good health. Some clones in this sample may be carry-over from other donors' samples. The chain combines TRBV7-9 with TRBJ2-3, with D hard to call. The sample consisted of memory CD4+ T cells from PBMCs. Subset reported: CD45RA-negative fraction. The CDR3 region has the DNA TGTGCCAGCAGCCCAACAACAGGCACAGATACGCAGTATTTT. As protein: CASSPTTGTDTQYF.